The sequence of this TCR beta chain was determined in a study of spatial heterogeneity in lung cancer. TCRdb redid the calling of the 5' RACE reads with MiXCR, one entry per CDR3 protein. Among approximately 56,000 distinct CDR3 sequences listed, roughly 8.1% were seen once. This clonotype was counted at least ten times. The time point here: blood at routine non-recurrence follow-up after resection. Whole RNA obtained from tumor, nontumor lung or frozen PBMC underwent sequencing without sorting. This CDR3 contains 15 residues. V trimming: 4 bases; J trimming: 6 bases; junction bases outside the gene matches: 8. Germline loops: CDR1 SGDLS, CDR2 YYNGEE.

The rearrangement joins TRBV9 to TRBJ2-1; 9 bases are a match to TRBD2. The sequencing here drew on PBMCs, taken at follow-up. The sequence was collected from a female donor with early-stage non-small cell lung cancer. CDR3 DNA sequence: TGTGCCAGCAGCTCGAGCGGGGGGCCGACCAATGAGCAGTTCTTC. Its translation is CASSSSGGPTNEQFF.